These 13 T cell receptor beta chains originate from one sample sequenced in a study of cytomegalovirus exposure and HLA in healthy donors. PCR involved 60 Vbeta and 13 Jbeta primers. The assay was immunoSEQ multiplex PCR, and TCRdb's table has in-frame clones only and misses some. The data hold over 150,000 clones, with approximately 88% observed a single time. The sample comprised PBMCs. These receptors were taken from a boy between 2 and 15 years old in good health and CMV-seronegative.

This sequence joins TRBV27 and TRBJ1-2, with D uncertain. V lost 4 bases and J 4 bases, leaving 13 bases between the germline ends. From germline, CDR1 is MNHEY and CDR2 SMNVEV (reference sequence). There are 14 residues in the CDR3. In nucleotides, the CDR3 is TGTGCCAGCAGTTCCTCGCCGGGTTCCTATGGCTACACCTTC. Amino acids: CASSSSPGSYGYTF.

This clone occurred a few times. CDR3 sequence reads: CASSFRLQPKETQYF. The CDR3 coding sequence is TGTGCCAGCTCATTTCGGTTACAGCCTAAAGAGACCCAGTACTTC. The J gene is TRBJ2-5, the V gene TRBV18; no clear D. V was trimmed by 5 bases and J by 3 bases, leaving 16 bases between them. CDR1 and CDR2 from the germline V gene are KGHSH and LQKENI. CDR3 length equals 15 residues.

Here the CDR3 DNA reads TGTGCCTGGAGTACGGGGACAGGGGGTGAAAAACTGTTTTTT. Translating it yields CAWSTGTGGEKLFF. The chain carries TRBV30 and TRBJ1-4; 11 bases fit TRBD1. The CDR3 has 14 amino acids. V shed 2 bases and J 7 bases; nucleotides not matched to a gene: 3. In germline, CDR1 is GTSNPN, CDR2 SVGIG (reference sequence).

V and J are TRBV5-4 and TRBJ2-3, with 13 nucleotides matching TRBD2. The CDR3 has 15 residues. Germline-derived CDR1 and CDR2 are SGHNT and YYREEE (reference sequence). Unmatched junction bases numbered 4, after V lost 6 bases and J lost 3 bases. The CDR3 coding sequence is TGTGCCAGCAAACTAGCGGGGGGGCAGACAGATACGCAGTATTTT. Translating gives CASKLAGGQTDTQYF.

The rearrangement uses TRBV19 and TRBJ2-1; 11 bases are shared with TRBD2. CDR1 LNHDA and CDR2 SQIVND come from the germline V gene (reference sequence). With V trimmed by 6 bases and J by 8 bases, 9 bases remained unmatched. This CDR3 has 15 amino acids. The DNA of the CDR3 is TGTGCCAGTAGGTTAGCGGGAGGGCCGAGTGATGAGCAGTTCTTC. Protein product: CASRLAGGPSDEQFF.

The CDR3, as DNA: TGCGCCAGCAATAGGGGCTTGGGAACCGGGGAGCTGTTTTTT. Residues: CASNRGLGTGELFF. The V and J genes are TRBV4-1 and TRBJ2-2, with D perhaps matching TRBD1 (5 bases). The CDR3 consists of 14 residues. Germline V CDR1 and CDR2: MGHRA, YSYEKL. Deletions cut 7 bases from V and 5 bases from J, with 14 bases between.

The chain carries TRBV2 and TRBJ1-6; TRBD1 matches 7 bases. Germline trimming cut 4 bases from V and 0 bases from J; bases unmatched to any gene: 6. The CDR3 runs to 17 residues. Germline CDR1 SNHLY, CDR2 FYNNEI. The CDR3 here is CASSVDRPSSYNSPLHF. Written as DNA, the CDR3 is TGTGCCAGCAGTGTGGACAGGCCGAGCTCCTATAATTCACCCCTCCACTTT. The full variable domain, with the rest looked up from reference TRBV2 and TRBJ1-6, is EPEVTQTPSHQVTQMGQEVILRCVPISNHLYFYWYRQILGQKVEFLVSFYNNEISEKSEIFDDQFSVERPDGSNFTLKIRSTKLEDSAMYFCASSVDRPSSYNSPLHFGNGTRLTVT.

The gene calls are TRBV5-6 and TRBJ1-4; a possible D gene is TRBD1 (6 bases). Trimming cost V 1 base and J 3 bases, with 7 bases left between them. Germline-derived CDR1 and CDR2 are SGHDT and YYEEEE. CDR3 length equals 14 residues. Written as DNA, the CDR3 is TGTGCCAGCAGCTTGTCAGGGGCTAATGAAAAACTGTTTTTT. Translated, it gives CASSLSGANEKLFF.

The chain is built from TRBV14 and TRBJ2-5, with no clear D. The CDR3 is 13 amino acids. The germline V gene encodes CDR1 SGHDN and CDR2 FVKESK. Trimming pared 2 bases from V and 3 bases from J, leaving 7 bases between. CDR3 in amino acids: CASSQHRKETQYF. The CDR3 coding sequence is TGTGCCAGCAGCCAACACAGAAAAGAGACCCAGTACTTC.

The CDR3 loop reads CSVPDSDYEQYF. The DNA for the CDR3 is TGCAGCGTACCCGACAGCGACTACGAGCAGTACTTC. The chain recombines TRBV29-1 with TRBJ2-7, with D maybe TRBD1 (5 bases). Trimming took off 6 bases at V and 3 bases at J, with 12 bases between the two ends. Germline CDR1 SQVTM, CDR2 ANQGSEA. This CDR3 has 12 amino acids.

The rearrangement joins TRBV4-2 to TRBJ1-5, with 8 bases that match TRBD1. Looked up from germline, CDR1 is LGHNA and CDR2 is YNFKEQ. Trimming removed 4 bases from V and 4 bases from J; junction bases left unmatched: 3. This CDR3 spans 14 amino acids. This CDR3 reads CASSLDRENQPQHF. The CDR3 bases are TGTGCCAGCAGCCTGGACAGGGAGAATCAGCCCCAGCATTTT.

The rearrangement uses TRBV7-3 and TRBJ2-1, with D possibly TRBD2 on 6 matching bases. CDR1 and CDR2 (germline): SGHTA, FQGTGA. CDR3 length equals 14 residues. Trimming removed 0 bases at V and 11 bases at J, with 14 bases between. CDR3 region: CASSLTREGGKQFF. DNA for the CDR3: TGTGCCAGCAGCTTAACGCGGGAAGGAGGGAAGCAGTTCTTC.

The CDR3 DNA is TGTGCCAGCACGTCCCGTCCTCTGGCCTCCGGGGAGCTGTTTTTT. It is translated as CASTSRPLASGELFF. The chain is built from TRBV6-5 and TRBJ2-2; no clear D. The V end lost 7 bases, the J end lost 6 bases, and 18 bases lay between the germline ends. The CDR3 is 15 amino acids. Looked up from germline, CDR1 is MNHEY and CDR2 is SVGAGI.